This T cell receptor (beta chain) was profiled in a study of PD-1 blockade in classical Hodgkin lymphoma. Study information: Each patient was given nivolumab 3 mg/kg through a vein every 2 weeks.

As regards this clone: Its antigen is unknown.

Time point indicated: cycle 4 day 1 (C4D1), after less than seven weeks of nivolumab. The patients all showed relapse after autologous stem cell transplantation, while their brentuximab vedotin exposure varied. Study outcomes and limitations: The repertoire differences lack a defined cause, possibly disease activity or prior therapy. Exclusion applied to patients who initiated nivolumab less than 1 year following ASCT.

This CDR3 has 15 amino acids. The V gene's germline CDR1 is SGHRS and CDR2 YFSETQ. V shed 1 base, J shed 6 bases, and the junction held 5 bases outside the gene matches. Assay used: immunoSEQ multiplex PCR; TCRdb lists only in-frame clones, some missing. The table has around 65,000 clones, approximately 90% seen once; the top ten hold roughly 8.7%. The source material was peripheral blood mononuclear cells (PBMCs), sampled before the fourth cycle of nivolumab. J is TRBJ2-3 and V is TRBV5-1, with TRBD2 matching over 10 bases. The receptor comes from a human donor with classical Hodgkin lymphoma. The CDR3 bases are TGCGCCAGCAGCTTGAGCGGGGGGGCCGGGGATACGCAGTATTTT. This gives the protein CASSLSGGAGDTQYF.